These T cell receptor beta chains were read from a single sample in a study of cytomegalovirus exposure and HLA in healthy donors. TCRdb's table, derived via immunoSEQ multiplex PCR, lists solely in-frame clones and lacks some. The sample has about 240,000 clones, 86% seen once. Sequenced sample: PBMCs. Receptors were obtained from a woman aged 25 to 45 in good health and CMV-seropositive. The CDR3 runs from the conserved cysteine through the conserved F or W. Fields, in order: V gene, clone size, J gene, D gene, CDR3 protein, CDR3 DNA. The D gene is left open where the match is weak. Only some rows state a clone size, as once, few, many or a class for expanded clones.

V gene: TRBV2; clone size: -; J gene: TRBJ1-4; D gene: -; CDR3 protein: CASKVGGGRSPNEKLFF; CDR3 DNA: TGTGCCAGCAAGGTGGGAGGGGGGCGATCGCCCAATGAAAAACTGTTTTTT
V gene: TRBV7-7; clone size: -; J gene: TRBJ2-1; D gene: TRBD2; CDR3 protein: CASSSSGLRQFF; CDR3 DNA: TGTGCCAGCAGCTCTAGCGGGCTCAGGCAGTTCTTC
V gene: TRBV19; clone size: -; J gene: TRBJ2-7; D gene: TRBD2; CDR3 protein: CASKKGTSGTYEQYF; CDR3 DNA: TGTGCCAGTAAAAAAGGGACTAGCGGAACCTACGAGCAGTACTTC
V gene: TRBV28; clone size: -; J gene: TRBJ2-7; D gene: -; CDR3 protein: CASGYRMDSAYEQYF; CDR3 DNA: TGTGCCAGCGGGTATCGCATGGACAGTGCCTACGAGCAGTACTTC
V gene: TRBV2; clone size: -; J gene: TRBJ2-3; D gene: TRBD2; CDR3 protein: CASSRWTSGSTDTQYF; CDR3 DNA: TGTGCCAGCAGTCGCTGGACTAGCGGGAGCACAGATACGCAGTATTTT
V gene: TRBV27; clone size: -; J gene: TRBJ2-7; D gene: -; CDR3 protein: CASSPRVLTQGFEQYF; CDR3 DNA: TGTGCCAGCAGTCCGCGGGTCCTAACCCAAGGTTTCGAGCAGTACTTC
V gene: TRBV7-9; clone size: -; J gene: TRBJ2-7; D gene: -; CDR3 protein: CASSWFRGDPREQYF; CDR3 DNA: TGTGCCAGCAGCTGGTTCAGGGGCGACCCTAGGGAGCAGTACTTC
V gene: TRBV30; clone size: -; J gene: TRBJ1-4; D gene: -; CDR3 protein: CACRKGRESEKLFF; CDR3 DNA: TGTGCCTGCCGAAAGGGCAGGGAATCGGAAAAACTGTTTTTT
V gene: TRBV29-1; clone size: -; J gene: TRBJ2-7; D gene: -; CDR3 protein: CGAGVAYEQYF; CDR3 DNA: TGCGGAGCGGGCGTCGCCTACGAGCAGTACTTC
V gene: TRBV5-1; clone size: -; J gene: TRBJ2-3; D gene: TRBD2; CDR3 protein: CASSLFIAGGVPDTQYF; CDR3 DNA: TGCGCCAGCAGCTTATTCATAGCGGGAGGGGTCCCAGATACGCAGTATTTT
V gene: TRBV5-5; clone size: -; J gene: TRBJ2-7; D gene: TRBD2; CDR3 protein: CASSLVPRGGYEQYF; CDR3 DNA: TGTGCCAGCAGCTTGGTCCCACGGGGGGGTTACGAGCAGTACTTC
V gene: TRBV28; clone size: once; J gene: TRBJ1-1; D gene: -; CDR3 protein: CASRSPEGFGSTEAFF; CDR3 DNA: TGTGCCAGCAGATCCCCTGAGGGTTTCGGATCCACTGAAGCTTTCTTT
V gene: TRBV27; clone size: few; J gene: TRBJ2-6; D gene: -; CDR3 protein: CATQTGRGVSGANVLTF; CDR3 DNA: TGTGCCACACAAACTGGCAGGGGCGTCTCTGGGGCCAACGTCCTGACTTTC
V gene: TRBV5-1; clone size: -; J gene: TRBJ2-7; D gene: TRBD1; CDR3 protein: CASSLAGGHSYEQYF; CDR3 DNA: TGCGCCAGCAGCTTGGCAGGGGGTCATTCCTACGAGCAGTACTTC
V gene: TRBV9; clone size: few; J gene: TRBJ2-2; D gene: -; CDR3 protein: CASSVDPRGELFF; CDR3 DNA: TGTGCCAGCAGCGTAGATCCCCGCGGGGAGCTGTTTTTT
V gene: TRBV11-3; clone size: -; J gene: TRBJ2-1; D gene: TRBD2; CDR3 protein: CASSYGGRANEQFF; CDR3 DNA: TGTGCCAGCAGCTACGGCGGGAGGGCCAATGAGCAGTTCTTC
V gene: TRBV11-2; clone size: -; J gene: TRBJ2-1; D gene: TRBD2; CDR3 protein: CASSIVAGIVYNEQFF; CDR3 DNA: TGTGCCAGCAGCATAGTAGCGGGGATAGTCTACAATGAGCAGTTCTTC
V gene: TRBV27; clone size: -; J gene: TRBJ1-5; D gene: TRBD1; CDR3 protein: CASSLGQGAAQPQHF; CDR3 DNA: TGTGCCAGCAGTTTGGGACAGGGGGCAGCTCAGCCCCAGCATTTT
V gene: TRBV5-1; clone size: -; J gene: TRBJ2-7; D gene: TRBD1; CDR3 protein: CASSLPDRALYEQYF; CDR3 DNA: TGCGCCAGCAGCTTGCCGGACAGGGCCCTCTACGAGCAGTACTTC
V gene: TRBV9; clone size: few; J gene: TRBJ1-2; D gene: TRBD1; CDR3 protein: CASSVVQGAGYTF; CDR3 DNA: TGTGCCAGCAGCGTAGTCCAGGGGGCCGGCTACACCTTC
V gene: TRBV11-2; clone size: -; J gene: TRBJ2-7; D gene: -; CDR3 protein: CASSLERTALAYEQYF; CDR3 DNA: TGTGCCAGCAGCTTAGAAAGGACAGCCCTCGCGTACGAGCAGTACTTC
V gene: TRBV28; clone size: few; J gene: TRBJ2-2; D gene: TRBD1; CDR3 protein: CASSSQGAEGDGELFF; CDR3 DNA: TGTGCCAGCAGTTCACAGGGGGCTGAGGGGGACGGGGAGCTGTTTTTT
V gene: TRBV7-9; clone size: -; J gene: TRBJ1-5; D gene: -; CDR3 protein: CASSPGVSNQPQHF; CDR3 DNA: TGTGCCAGCAGTCCCGGAGTTAGCAATCAGCCCCAGCATTTT
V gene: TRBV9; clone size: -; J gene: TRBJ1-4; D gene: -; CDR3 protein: CASSGGSLGEKLFF; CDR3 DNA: TGTGCCAGCAGCGGAGGCAGCCTTGGTGAAAAACTGTTTTTT
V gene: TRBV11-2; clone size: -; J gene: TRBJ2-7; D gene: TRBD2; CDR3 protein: CASSPAVATSVYEQYF; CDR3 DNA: TGTGCCAGCAGCCCGGCAGTGGCGACTAGCGTCTACGAGCAGTACTTC
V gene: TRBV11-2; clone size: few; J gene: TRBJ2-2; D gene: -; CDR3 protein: CASSFSLDTGELFF; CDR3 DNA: TGTGCCAGCAGCTTCAGTCTCGACACCGGGGAGCTGTTTTTT